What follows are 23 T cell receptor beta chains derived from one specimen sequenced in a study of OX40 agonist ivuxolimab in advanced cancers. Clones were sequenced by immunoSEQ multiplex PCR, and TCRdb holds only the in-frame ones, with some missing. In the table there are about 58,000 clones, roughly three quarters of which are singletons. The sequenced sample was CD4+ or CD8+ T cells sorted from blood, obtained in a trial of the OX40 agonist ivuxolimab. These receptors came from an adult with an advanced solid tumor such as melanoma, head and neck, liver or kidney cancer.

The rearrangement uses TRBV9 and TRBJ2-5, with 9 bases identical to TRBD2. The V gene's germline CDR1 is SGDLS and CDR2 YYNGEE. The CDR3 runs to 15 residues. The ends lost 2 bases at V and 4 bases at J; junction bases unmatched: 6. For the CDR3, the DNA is TGTGCCAGCAGCGTTAGCGGGAGCTCCGTAGAGACCCAGTACTTC. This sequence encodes CASSVSGSSVETQYF.

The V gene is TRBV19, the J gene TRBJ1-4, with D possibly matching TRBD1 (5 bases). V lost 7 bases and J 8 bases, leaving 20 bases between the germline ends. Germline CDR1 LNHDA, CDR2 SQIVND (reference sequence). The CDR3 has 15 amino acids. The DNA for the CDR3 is TGTGCCAGTACTCCCCAGGGCGGTGAGGTGGAAAAACTGTTTTTT. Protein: CASTPQGGEVEKLFF. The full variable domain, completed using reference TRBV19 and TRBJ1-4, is DGGITQSPKYLFRKEGQNVTLSCEQNLNHDAMYWYRQDPGQGLRLIYYSQIVNDFQKGDIAEGYSVSREKKESFPLTVTSAQKNPTAFYLCASTPQGGEVEKLFFGSGTQLSVL.

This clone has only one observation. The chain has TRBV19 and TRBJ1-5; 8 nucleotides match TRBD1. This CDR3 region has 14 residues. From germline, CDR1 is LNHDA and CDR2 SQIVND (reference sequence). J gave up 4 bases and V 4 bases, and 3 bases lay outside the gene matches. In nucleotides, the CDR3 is TGTGCCAGTAGTACAACAGGGGGGAATCAGCCCCAGCATTTT. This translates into CASSTTGGNQPQHF.

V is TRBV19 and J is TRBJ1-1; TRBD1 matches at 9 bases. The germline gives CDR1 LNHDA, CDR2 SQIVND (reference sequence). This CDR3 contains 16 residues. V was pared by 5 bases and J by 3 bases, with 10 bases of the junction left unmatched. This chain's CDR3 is CASSLKPGTGYTEAFF. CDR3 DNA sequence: TGTGCCAGTAGTCTGAAGCCCGGGACAGGGTACACTGAAGCTTTCTTT.

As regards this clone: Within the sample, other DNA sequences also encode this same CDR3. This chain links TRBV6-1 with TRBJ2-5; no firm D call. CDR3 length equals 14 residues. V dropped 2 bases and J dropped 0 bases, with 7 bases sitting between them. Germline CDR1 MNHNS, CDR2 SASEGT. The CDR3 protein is CASSERYDQETQYF. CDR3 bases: TGTGCCAGCAGTGAACGGTACGACCAAGAGACCCAGTACTTC.

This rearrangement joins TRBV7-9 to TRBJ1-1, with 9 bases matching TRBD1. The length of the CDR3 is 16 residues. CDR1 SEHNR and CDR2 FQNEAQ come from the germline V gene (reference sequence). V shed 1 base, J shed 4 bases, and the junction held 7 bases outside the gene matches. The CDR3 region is CASSLGQGVGGTEAFF. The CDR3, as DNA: TGTGCCAGCAGCTTAGGACAGGGGGTAGGGGGCACTGAAGCTTTCTTT.

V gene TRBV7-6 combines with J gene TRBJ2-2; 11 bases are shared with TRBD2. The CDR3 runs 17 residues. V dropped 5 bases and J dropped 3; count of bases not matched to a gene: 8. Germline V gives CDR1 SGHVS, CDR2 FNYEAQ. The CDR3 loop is CASSPGTSGRYTGELFF. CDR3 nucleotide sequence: TGTGCCAGCAGCCCCGGGACTAGCGGACGCTACACCGGGGAGCTGTTTTTT.

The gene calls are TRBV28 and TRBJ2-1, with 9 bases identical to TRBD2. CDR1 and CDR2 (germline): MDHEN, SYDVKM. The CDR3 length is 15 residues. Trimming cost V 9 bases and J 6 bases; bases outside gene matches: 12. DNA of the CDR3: TGTGCCAGTCAGATAGCGGGAGTGGGAAGCAATGAGCAGTTCTTC. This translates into CASQIAGVGSNEQFF.

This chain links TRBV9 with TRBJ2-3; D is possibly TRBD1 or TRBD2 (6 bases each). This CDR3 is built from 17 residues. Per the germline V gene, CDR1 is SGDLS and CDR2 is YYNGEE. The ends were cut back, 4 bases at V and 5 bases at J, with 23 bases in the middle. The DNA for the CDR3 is TGTGCCAGCAGCCCCAGGACAGCGGGCCTCAAGGTAGATACGCAGTATTTT. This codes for CASSPRTAGLKVDTQYF.

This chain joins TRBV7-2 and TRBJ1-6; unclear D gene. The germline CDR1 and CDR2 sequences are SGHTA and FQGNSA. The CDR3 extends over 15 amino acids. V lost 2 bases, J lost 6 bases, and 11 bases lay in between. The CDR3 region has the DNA TGTGCCAGCAGCTTACGTAGACAAATTAATTCACCCCTCCACTTT. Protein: CASSLRRQINSPLHF. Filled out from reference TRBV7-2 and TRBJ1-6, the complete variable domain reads GAGVSQSPSNKVTEKGKDVELRCDPISGHTALYWYRQSLGQGLEFLIYFQGNSAPDKSGLPSDRFSAERTGGSVSTLTIQRTQQEDSAVYLCASSLRRQINSPLHFGNGTRLTVT.

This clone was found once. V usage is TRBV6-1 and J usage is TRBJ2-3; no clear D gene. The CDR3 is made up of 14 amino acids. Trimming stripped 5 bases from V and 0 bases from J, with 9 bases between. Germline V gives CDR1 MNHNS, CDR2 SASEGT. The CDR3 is CASSNGLSTDTQYF. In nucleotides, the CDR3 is TGTGCCAGCAGTAACGGGTTAAGCACAGATACGCAGTATTTT.

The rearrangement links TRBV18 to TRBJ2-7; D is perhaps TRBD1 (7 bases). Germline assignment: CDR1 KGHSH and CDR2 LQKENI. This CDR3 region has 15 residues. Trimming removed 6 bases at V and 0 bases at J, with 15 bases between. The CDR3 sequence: CASSGRDRTSYEQYF. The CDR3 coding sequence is TGTGCCAGCTCCGGGCGGGACAGAACCTCCTACGAGCAGTACTTC.

The CDR3 DNA follows: TGTGCCAGCTCACTGGGGACCTCTAGCCATTGGGCCTACACCTTC. Amino acid sequence: CASSLGTSSHWAYTF. The chain has TRBV18 and TRBJ1-2; weak D call: TRBD1 (5 bases). The germline CDR1 and CDR2 sequences are KGHSH and LQKENI. CDR3 length: 15 residues. Trimming left V 4 bases short and J 10 bases short, with 22 bases between.

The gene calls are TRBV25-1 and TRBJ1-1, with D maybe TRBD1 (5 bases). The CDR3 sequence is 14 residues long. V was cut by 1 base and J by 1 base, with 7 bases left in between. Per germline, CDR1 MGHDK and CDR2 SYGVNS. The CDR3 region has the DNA TGTGCCAGCAGTGAATGGGGCAAGAACACTGAAGCTTTCTTT. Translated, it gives CASSEWGKNTEAFF.

CDR3: CASSQDRDYNSPLHF. As DNA, the CDR3 is TGTGCCAGCAGTCAGGACAGGGACTATAATTCACCCCTCCACTTT. This chain uses TRBV6-1 with TRBJ1-6; 8 bases are shared with TRBD1. This CDR3 region has 15 residues. Unmatched junction bases numbered 3, after V lost 5 bases and J lost 3 bases. From germline, CDR1 is MNHNS and CDR2 SASEGT.

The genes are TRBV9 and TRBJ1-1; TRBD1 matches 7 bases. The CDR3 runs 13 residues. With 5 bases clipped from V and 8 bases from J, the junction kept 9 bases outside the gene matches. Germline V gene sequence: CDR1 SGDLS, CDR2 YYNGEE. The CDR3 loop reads CASSPSGGREAFF. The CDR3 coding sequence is TGTGCCAGCAGTCCCTCAGGGGGGCGCGAAGCTTTCTTT.

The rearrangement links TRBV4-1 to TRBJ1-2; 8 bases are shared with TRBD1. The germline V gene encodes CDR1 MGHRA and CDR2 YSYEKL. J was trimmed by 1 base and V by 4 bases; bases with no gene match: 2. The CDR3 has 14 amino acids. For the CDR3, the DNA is TGCGCCAGCAGCCCGACAGGGGTTAACTATGGCTACACCTTC. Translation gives CASSPTGVNYGYTF.

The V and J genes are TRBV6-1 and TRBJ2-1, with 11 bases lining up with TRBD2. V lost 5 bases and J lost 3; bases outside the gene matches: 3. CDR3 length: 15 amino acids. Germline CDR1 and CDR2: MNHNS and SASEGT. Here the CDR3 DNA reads TGTGCCAGCAGTACCCTAGCGGGAGGCTACAATGAGCAGTTCTTC. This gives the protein CASSTLAGGYNEQFF.

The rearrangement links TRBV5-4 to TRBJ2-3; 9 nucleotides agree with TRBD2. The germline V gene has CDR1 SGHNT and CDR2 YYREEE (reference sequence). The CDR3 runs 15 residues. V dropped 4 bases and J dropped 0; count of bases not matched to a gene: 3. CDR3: CASSDTSGSTDTQYF. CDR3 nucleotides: TGTGCCAGCAGCGATACTAGCGGGAGCACAGATACGCAGTATTTT.

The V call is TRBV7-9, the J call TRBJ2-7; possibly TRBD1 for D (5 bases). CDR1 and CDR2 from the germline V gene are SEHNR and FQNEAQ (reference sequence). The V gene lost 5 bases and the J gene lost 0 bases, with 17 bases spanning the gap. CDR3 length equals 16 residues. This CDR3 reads CASSRGTHRTSYEQYF. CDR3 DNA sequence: TGTGCCAGCAGCCGAGGAACCCACAGGACCTCCTACGAGCAGTACTTC. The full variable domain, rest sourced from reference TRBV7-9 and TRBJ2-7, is DTGVSQNPRHKITKRGQNVTFRCDPISEHNRLYWYRQTLGQGPEFLTYFQNEAQLEKSRLLSDRFSAERPKGSFSTLEIQRTEQGDSAMYLCASSRGTHRTSYEQYFGPGTRLTVT.

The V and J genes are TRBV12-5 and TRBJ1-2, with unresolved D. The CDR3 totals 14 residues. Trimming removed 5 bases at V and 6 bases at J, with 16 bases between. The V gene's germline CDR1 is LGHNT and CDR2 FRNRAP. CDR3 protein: CASGLTGRADGYTF. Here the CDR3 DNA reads TGTGCTAGTGGTCTTACCGGGAGGGCTGATGGCTACACCTTC.

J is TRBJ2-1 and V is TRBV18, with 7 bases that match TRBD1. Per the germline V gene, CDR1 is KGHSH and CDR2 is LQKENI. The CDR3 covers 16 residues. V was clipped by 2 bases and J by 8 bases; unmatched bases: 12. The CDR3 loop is CASSPNRDSVVHEQFF. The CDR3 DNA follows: TGTGCCAGCTCACCAAACCGGGACAGCGTAGTCCATGAGCAGTTCTTC. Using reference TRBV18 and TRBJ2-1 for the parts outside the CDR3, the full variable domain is NAGVMQNPRHLVRRRGQEARLRCSPMKGHSHVYWYRQLPEEGLKFMVYLQKENIIDESGMPKERFSAEFPKEGPSILRIQQVVRGDSAAYFCASSPNRDSVVHEQFFGPGTRLTVL.

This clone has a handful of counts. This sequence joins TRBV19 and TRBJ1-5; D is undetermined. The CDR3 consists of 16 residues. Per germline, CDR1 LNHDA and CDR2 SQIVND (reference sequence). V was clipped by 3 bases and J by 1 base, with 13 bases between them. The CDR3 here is CASSMSIEGSNQPQHF. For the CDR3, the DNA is TGTGCCAGTAGTATGTCGATCGAGGGAAGCAATCAGCCCCAGCATTTT.